These 11 T cell receptor beta chains share one sample of origin, sequenced in a study of T cell responses to AZD1222 COVID-19 vaccine. Here immunoSEQ multiplex PCR was the method, and the copy in TCRdb shows in-frame clones only, minus some. The sample contains some 170,000 clones, about 89% of which appear only once. The sample consisted of peripheral blood, taken on day 0 of AZD1222 vaccination. The receptors derive from an adult in good health.

This chain links TRBV2 with TRBJ1-6; the D is unclear. The germline gives CDR1 SNHLY, CDR2 FYNNEI. Deletions cut 5 bases from V and 10 bases from J, with 15 bases between. The CDR3 consists of 14 residues. CDR3 residues: CASSTSPEDSPLHF. CDR3 coding DNA: TGTGCCAGCAGTACATCCCCGGAGGACTCACCCCTCCACTTT.

The rearrangement uses TRBV6-5 and TRBJ1-4; maybe TRBD1 (6 bases). The V gene lost 8 bases and the J gene lost 10 bases, with 14 bases spanning the gap. Germline-derived CDR1 and CDR2 are MNHEY and SVGAGI. This CDR3 spans 12 amino acids. The CDR3 region has the DNA TGTGCCAGCCGTAAGGGGGTTGGAAAACTGTTTTTT. This codes for CASRKGVGKLFF.

In this sample, this clone turned up a few times. The genes are TRBV2 and TRBJ2-7; weak D call: TRBD1 (6 bases). V was pared by 4 bases and J by 2 bases, with 18 bases between. Per the germline V gene, CDR1 is SNHLY and CDR2 is FYNNEI. The length of the CDR3 is 16 residues. DNA of the CDR3: TGTGCCAGCAGTGTGGGACAAGGAAAAAGTCCCTACGAGCAGTACGTC. Its translation: CASSVGQGKSPYEQYV.

The chain has TRBV6-5 and TRBJ2-3; 9 bases match TRBD1. The CDR3 loop spans 15 amino acids. J gave up 5 bases and V 6 bases, and 9 bases lay outside the gene matches. Germline CDR1 is MNHEY and CDR2 is SVGAGI. For the CDR3, the DNA is TGTGCCAGCAGCTCCGGACAGGGGCGGGGAGATACGCAGTATTTT. Protein sequence: CASSSGQGRGDTQYF.

The chain carries TRBV10-3 and TRBJ1-1; the D is unclear. CDR3 length: 13 amino acids. Germline V gene lookup returns CDR1 ENHRY and CDR2 SYGVKD. V lost 10 bases to trimming and J lost 4 bases, with 16 bases between them. This CDR3 reads CATSSGEGTEAFF. CDR3 DNA sequence: TGTGCCACAAGCTCGGGTGAGGGCACTGAAGCTTTCTTT.

The chain is built from TRBV11-3 and TRBJ2-1; D may be TRBD2 (5 bases). The V end lost 1 base, the J end lost 3 bases, and 10 bases lay between the germline ends. The CDR3 runs to 15 residues. In germline, CDR1 is SGHNT, CDR2 YENEEA. The CDR3 bases are TGTGCCAGCAGCTTAGGTGGCAGCGGCTACAATGAGCAGTTCTTC. Protein product: CASSLGGSGYNEQFF.

The chain recombines TRBV5-4 with TRBJ2-2; D is ambiguous. Between the trimmed V and J ends, which lost 4 bases and 6 bases, there was a span of 10 bases. From germline, CDR1 is SGHNT and CDR2 YYREEE (reference sequence). The CDR3 loop spans 13 amino acids. The CDR3 is CASSVGLAGELFF. The CDR3 DNA reads as TGTGCCAGCAGCGTAGGGTTGGCCGGGGAGCTGTTTTTT.

The chain is built from TRBV7-9 and TRBJ1-1; D remains ambiguous. Between the trimmed V and J ends, which lost 1 base and 3 bases, there was a span of 12 bases. This CDR3 is 15 amino acids long. Germline V gene lookup returns CDR1 SEHNR and CDR2 FQNEAQ (reference sequence). The CDR3 nucleotides are TGTGCCAGCAGCTTAGTTCGAAGCCGGGACACTGAAGCTTTCTTT. It codes for CASSLVRSRDTEAFF.

The V gene is TRBV2, the J gene TRBJ2-7; D is undetermined. Trimming removed 4 bases from V and 2 bases from J, with 6 bases in between. There are 12 residues in the CDR3. Germline V gene sequence: CDR1 SNHLY, CDR2 FYNNEI. DNA for the CDR3: TGTGCCAGCAGTGCTGGAGCCTACGAGCAGTACGTC. Protein sequence: CASSAGAYEQYV.

The chain couples TRBV5-1 to TRBJ1-1, with TRBD1 matching 7 bases. CDR1 and CDR2 (germline): SGHRS, YFSETQ. Losses at the gene ends were 4 bases for V and 4 bases for J; bases not matched to a gene: 16. This CDR3 is built from 17 residues. The CDR3 sequence: CASSLQGGPRTGTEAFF. The CDR3 region has the DNA TGCGCCAGCAGCCTCCAGGGGGGACCCAGAACAGGCACTGAAGCTTTCTTT.

V and J are TRBV5-1 and TRBJ1-1; D uncertain. Looked up from germline, CDR1 is SGHRS and CDR2 is YFSETQ. Trimming removed 4 bases from V and 4 bases from J, with 20 bases in between. CDR3 length: 16 amino acids. CDR3 DNA: TGCGCCAGCAGCGACCCAGGACGGATCACGGGCACTGAAGCTTTCTTT. This translates into CASSDPGRITGTEAFF. Combining the CDR3 with reference TRBV5-1 and TRBJ1-1 gives the whole variable domain KAGVTQTPRYLIKTRGQQVTLSCSPISGHRSVSWYQQTPGQGLQFLFEYFSETQRNKGNFPGRFSGRQFSNSRSEMNVSTLELGDSALYLCASSDPGRITGTEAFFGQGTRLTVV.